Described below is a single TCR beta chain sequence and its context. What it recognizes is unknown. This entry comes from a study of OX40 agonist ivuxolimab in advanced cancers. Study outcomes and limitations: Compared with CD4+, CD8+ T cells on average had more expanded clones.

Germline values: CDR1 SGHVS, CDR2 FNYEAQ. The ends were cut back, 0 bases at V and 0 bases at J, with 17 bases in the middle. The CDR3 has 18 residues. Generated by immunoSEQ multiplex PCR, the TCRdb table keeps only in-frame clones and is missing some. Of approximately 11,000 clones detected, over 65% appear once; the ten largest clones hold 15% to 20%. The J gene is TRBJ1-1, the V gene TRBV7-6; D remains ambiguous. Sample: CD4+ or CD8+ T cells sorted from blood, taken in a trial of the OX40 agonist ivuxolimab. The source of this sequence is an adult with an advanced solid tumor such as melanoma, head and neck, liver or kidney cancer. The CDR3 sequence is CASSLAQVGTLMNTEAFF. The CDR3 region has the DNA TGTGCCAGCAGCTTAGCGCAGGTAGGAACTTTAATGAACACTGAAGCTTTCTTT.